One and the same sample provided the 8 T cell receptor beta chains below, sequenced in a study of T cells in Graves' hyperthyroidism and ophthalmopathy. The source material, RNA transcripts, was used to amplify TCR beta CDR3 regions. Initially, a first-round RT-PCR of the TCR CDR3 employed the HTBI primer set. One entry per CDR3 protein, called by TCRdb with MiXCR from the multiplex PCR reads. Of under 400,000 distinct CDR3 sequences detected, approximately 14% appear once; the ten largest clones hold around a quarter. The source material was blood. The receptors shown here come from a woman between 18 and 29 years old with Graves' hyperthyroidism that later progressed to Graves' ophthalmopathy.

This clonotype was picked up a small number of times. The chain employs TRBV19 and TRBJ2-1, with D possibly TRBD2 on 6 matching bases. Germline V lookup: CDR1 LNHDA, CDR2 SQIVND (reference sequence). CDR3 length: 13 residues. Trimming pared 7 bases from V and 9 bases from J, leaving 16 bases between. Here the CDR3 reads CASTDREFSEQFF. The CDR3 nucleotides are TGTGCCAGTACGGACCGGGAGTTCAGTGAGCAGTTCTTC.

In its sample, this clonotype was seen a few times. The chain recombines TRBV9 with TRBJ1-5; a possible D gene is TRBD1 (6 bases). The V end lost 4 bases, the J end lost 3 bases, and 14 bases lay between the germline ends. Germline V gene lookup returns CDR1 SGDLS and CDR2 YYNGEE. The CDR3 is made up of 15 amino acids. Written as DNA, the CDR3 is TGTGCCAGCAGCCCCGATGGGGGCCTCAATCAGCCCCAGCATTTT. Translating it yields CASSPDGGLNQPQHF.

This clonotype was detected many times. CDR3 bases: TGTGCCAGCAGCACAGGGATTGAAGCTTTCTTT. Translation: CASSTGIEAFF. The chain recombines TRBV2 with TRBJ1-1; a possible D gene is TRBD1 (6 bases). Trimming left V 6 bases short and J 7 bases short, with 9 bases between. Germline-derived CDR1 and CDR2 are SNHLY and FYNNEI. This CDR3 is 11 amino acids long. The whole variable domain, filled in from reference TRBV2 and TRBJ1-1, reads EPEVTQTPSHQVTQMGQEVILRCVPISNHLYFYWYRQILGQKVEFLVSFYNNEISEKSEIFDDQFSVERPDGSNFTLKIRSTKLEDSAMYFCASSTGIEAFFGQGTRLTVV.

This clonotype was detected ten times or more. CDR3 sequence: CASSQRQTNTEAFF. CDR3 DNA sequence: TGTGCCAGCAGTCAGAGACAGACGAACACTGAAGCTTTCTTT. V usage is TRBV28 and J usage is TRBJ1-1, with a possible D match to TRBD1 (5 bases). The CDR3 length is 14 residues. In germline, CDR1 is MDHEN, CDR2 SYDVKM. Trimming left V 5 bases short and J 1 base short, with 11 bases between.

In this sample, this clonotype turned up many times. The CDR3 sequence: CSASPGGLVWTEAFF. Written as DNA, the CDR3 is TGCAGTGCTAGCCCAGGGGGCTTGGTGTGGACTGAAGCTTTCTTT. V and J are TRBV20-1 and TRBJ1-1; 8 bases line up with TRBD1. The CDR3 sequence is 15 residues long. Germline V gives CDR1 DFQATT, CDR2 SNEGSKA (reference sequence). The J segment lost 5 bases and the V segment lost 3 bases, leaving 11 bases of the junction unmatched.

This clonotype occurred many times. The chain combines TRBV7-3 with TRBJ2-1; 8 bases map to TRBD2. The CDR3 has 13 residues. Germline CDR1 SGHTA, CDR2 FQGTGA. Trimming at V came to 3 bases and at J to 9 bases, leaving 4 bases not matched to a gene. The CDR3 nucleotides read TGTGCCAGCAGCTTCGGACTAGCTGGTGAGCAGTTCTTC. Translated, it gives CASSFGLAGEQFF.

This clonotype has more than one count but fewer than ten. With a much larger clone just one base away, this may be a read error. The chain couples TRBV6-2 or TRBV6-3 to TRBJ2-2; D remains ambiguous. Deletions cut 7 bases from V and 4 bases from J, with 7 bases between. The CDR3 spans 12 residues. Germline V gene data show CDR1 as MNHEY and CDR2 as SVGEGT. The CDR3 DNA reads as TGTGCCAGCACTCAAGGCACCGGGGAGCTGTTTTTT. Translated, it gives CASTQGTGELFF.

This clonotype was counted between two and nine times. The CDR3 DNA follows: TGCGCCAGCAGCCAGGATCCGGGACTAGTCCAGTTCTTC. Translation gives CASSQDPGLVQFF. The chain couples TRBV4-1 to TRBJ2-1; 8 positions match TRBD2. Germline CDR1 and CDR2: MGHRA and YSYEKL. This CDR3 comprises 13 residues. The V and J ends lost 3 bases and 13 bases, in that order; junction bases with no gene match: 8.